A single TCR beta chain is shown here with its context. The sample is drawn from a study of blood T cell repertoires in COVID-19. About the research overall: The United States, Italy and Spain were the sources of the acute and convalescent COVID-19 samples. In each case, the material was cDNA or gDNA derived from T cells, B-cell-depleted T cells, or PBMCs.

Germline V lookup: CDR1 SGDLS, CDR2 YYNGEE. V was shortened by 0 bases and J by 4 bases, with 14 bases between the two germline ends. This CDR3 comprises 16 residues. Per the original methods: The assay estimated nucleated cells by amplifying reference gene primers. Clones were sequenced by immunoSEQ multiplex PCR, and TCRdb holds only the in-frame ones, with some missing. From that table come the V and J calls and clone size; the DNA was used to work out D and trimming. The table records fewer than 250,000 clones, about 85% of them present only once. This chain links TRBV9 with TRBJ1-3; TRBD1 might be the D (6 bases). The sample consisted of peripheral blood. This sequence originates from a man aged 70-80 years with acute or convalescent COVID-19. The chain's CDR3 is CASSVVGRGDGNTIYF. Written as DNA, the CDR3 is TGTGCCAGCAGCGTAGTGGGCAGGGGTGACGGAAACACCATATATTTT.